This T cell receptor (beta chain) comes out of a study of shared clonotypes between healthy human individuals. The protocol was immunoSEQ multiplex PCR, while the TCRdb copy is restricted to in-frame clones and leaves out a portion. The sample consists of roughly 2.5 million clones, roughly nine tenths of them appearing once. Healthy HIV-negative adults without recent acute infections or vaccinations served as donors. Germline loops: CDR1 SGHTA, CDR2 FQGNSA. Between the trimmed V and J ends, which lost 5 bases and 0 bases, there was a span of 13 bases. CDR3 length equals 15 residues. The TCR originated in a man aged 18 to 30 in good health. The rearrangement links TRBV7-2 to TRBJ1-2; D uncertain. Material: naive CD4+ T cells sorted from blood. Subset described: CD45RA+ positively selected. The CDR3 sequence: CASSRVPAPNYGYTF. In DNA, the CDR3 is TGTGCCAGCAGCCGCGTTCCGGCGCCTAACTATGGCTACACCTTC.